Shown below are 21 T cell receptor beta chains from a single sample sequenced in a study of cytomegalovirus exposure and HLA in healthy donors. Amplification used 60 Vbeta primers and 13 Jbeta primers. The method was immunoSEQ multiplex PCR; TCRdb's version includes in-frame clones alone and lacks a portion of them. Found here are fewer than 200,000 clones, approximately 78% of them singletons; the top ten hold around 0.97%. Sequencing was carried out using PBMCs. The receptors originated from a girl aged 2 to 9 in good health and CMV-seropositive.

The chain joins TRBV6-1 to TRBJ2-1; 7 bases fit TRBD1. The CDR3 has 13 amino acids. Looked up from germline, CDR1 is MNHNS and CDR2 is SASEGT. J lost 9 bases, V lost 4 bases, and 6 bases had no gene match. As DNA, the CDR3 is TGTGCCAGCAGTGTTGGCAGGGGGACTGAGCAGTTCTTC. Protein sequence: CASSVGRGTEQFF.

The DNA of the CDR3 is TGCGCCAGCAGCCTCAGGATCAACCTTGACTCCTATAATTCACCCCTCCACTTT. Its protein product is CASSLRINLDSYNSPLHF. J is TRBJ1-6 and V is TRBV4-1; D gene uncertain. Germline CDR1 MGHRA, CDR2 YSYEKL. The CDR3 loop spans 18 amino acids. V lost 4 bases and J 0 bases, leaving 16 bases between the germline ends.

This clone was found a few times. The chain combines TRBV29-1 with TRBJ2-5, with 16 bases lining up with TRBD2. Germline CDR1 reads SQVTM; CDR2 reads ANQGSEA. The J segment lost 5 bases and the V segment lost 7 bases, leaving 10 bases of the junction unmatched. The CDR3 loop spans 16 amino acids. The CDR3, as DNA: TGCAGCGCGGACGGGACTAGCGGGAGGGTGGGGGAGACCCAGTACTTC. Protein: CSADGTSGRVGETQYF.

This rearrangement joins TRBV5-6 to TRBJ1-2; 7 bases match TRBD1. The CDR3 consists of 13 residues. The V gene end was trimmed by 2 bases and the J gene end by 7 bases; junction bases not matched to a gene: 5. In germline, CDR1 is SGHDT, CDR2 YYEEEE. CDR3 coding DNA: TGTGCCAGCAGCTTTGAGGGGGCGCGTGGCTACACCTTC. This translates into CASSFEGARGYTF.

J is TRBJ2-5 and V is TRBV27; 8 bases are a match to TRBD1. Germline trimming cut 5 bases from V and 2 bases from J; bases unmatched to any gene: 7. The CDR3 has 15 residues. The germline gives CDR1 MNHEY, CDR2 SMNVEV (reference sequence). Here the CDR3 DNA reads TGTGCCAGCAGTCCCGGACAGGGACATCAAGAGACCCAGTACTTC. It encodes CASSPGQGHQETQYF.

This sequence joins TRBV29-1 and TRBJ1-5, with D unresolved. In germline, CDR1 is SQVTM, CDR2 ANQGSEA. The CDR3 sequence is 13 residues long. Trimming left V 7 bases short and J 0 bases short, with 10 bases between. The CDR3 protein is CSAAADSNQPQHF. The CDR3 region has the DNA TGCAGCGCTGCGGCAGATAGCAATCAGCCCCAGCATTTT.

The gene calls are TRBV25-1 and TRBJ1-4; D not resolved. Germline V gene lookup returns CDR1 MGHDK and CDR2 SYGVNS. There are 15 residues in the CDR3. The germline V and J ends were trimmed by 1 base and 7 bases, with 13 bases remaining between them. This CDR3 reads CASSESRVLGEKLFF. The DNA for the CDR3 is TGTGCCAGCAGTGAATCGAGGGTGTTAGGTGAAAAACTGTTTTTT. The full variable domain, completed using reference TRBV25-1 and TRBJ1-4, is EADIYQTPRYLVIGTGKKITLECSQTMGHDKMYWYQQDPGMELHLIHYSYGVNSTEKGDLSSESTVSRIRTEHFPLTLESARPSHTSQYLCASSESRVLGEKLFFGSGTQLSVL.

This chain connects TRBV5-4 to TRBJ2-5; 7 nucleotides align to TRBD1. TRBJ2-7 explains the end of the DNA better; the J call may be wrong. This CDR3 spans 14 amino acids. Germline CDR1 is SGHNT and CDR2 is YYREEE (reference sequence). In nucleotides, the CDR3 is TGTGCCAGCAGCTTGGCCCCAGGGGGCTACGAGCAGTACTTC. It translates to CASSLAPGGYEQYF.

The chain couples TRBV30 to TRBJ1-3; no firm D call. V lost 1 base and J lost 0, with 10 bases in between. The CDR3 covers 15 residues. Germline CDR1 reads GTSNPN; CDR2 reads SVGIG (reference sequence). CDR3 loop: CAWSAKMSSGNTIYF. The CDR3 coding sequence is TGTGCCTGGAGTGCGAAGATGAGCTCTGGAAACACCATATATTTT.

This clone was detected a few times. The genes are TRBV18 and TRBJ1-1; 7 bases line up with TRBD1. V was pared by 9 bases and J by 3 bases, with 7 bases of the junction left unmatched. The CDR3 runs 13 residues. Germline V CDR1 and CDR2: KGHSH, LQKENI. The CDR3 DNA reads TGTGCCAGTAGACAGGGTCAGGACACTGAAGCTTTCTTT. This codes for CASRQGQDTEAFF.

The genes are TRBV9 and TRBJ2-1, with 9 nucleotides matching TRBD1. Germline CDR1 and CDR2: SGDLS and YYNGEE. This CDR3 is 15 amino acids long. V lost 6 bases, J lost 6 bases, and 10 bases stayed unmatched. DNA for the CDR3: TGTGCCAGCAACAAGTTGGGACAGGGTGGCAATGAGCAGTTCTTC. This encodes CASNKLGQGGNEQFF.

This chain uses TRBV30 with TRBJ2-3; weak D call: TRBD1 (7 bases). The V and J ends lost 5 bases and 2 bases respectively, with 14 bases between them. This CDR3 region has 14 residues. The germline V gene encodes CDR1 GTSNPN and CDR2 SVGIG (reference sequence). The CDR3 loop reads CAWQAGGTTDTQYF. The CDR3 coding sequence is TGTGCCTGGCAGGCAGGGGGGACCACAGATACGCAGTATTTT.

The V and J genes are TRBV28 and TRBJ2-7, with a weak D call TRBD1 (6 bases). This CDR3 contains 13 residues. Per the germline V gene, CDR1 is MDHEN and CDR2 is SYDVKM. V lost 8 bases and J lost 1, with 12 bases in between. The CDR3 spells CASLARGSYEQYF. The CDR3 nucleotides read TGTGCCAGCTTGGCCAGGGGATCCTACGAGCAGTACTTC.

The rearrangement links TRBV30 to TRBJ1-3, with D perhaps TRBD1 (5 bases). Germline values: CDR1 GTSNPN, CDR2 SVGIG (reference sequence). This CDR3 comprises 14 residues. Trimming stripped 3 bases from V and 3 bases from J, with 12 bases between. CDR3 coding DNA: TGTGCCTGGAGACCAAGGGGTTTTGGAAACACCATATATTTT. Translating gives CAWRPRGFGNTIYF.

CDR3 sequence (DNA): TGTGCCTGGAGTTTACAGGGGGGTACTGGAAACACCATATATTTT. This sequence encodes CAWSLQGGTGNTIYF. The chain is built from TRBV30 and TRBJ1-3; 8 bases agree with TRBD1. Trimming cost V 2 bases and J 2 bases; bases outside gene matches: 5. The CDR3 loop spans 15 amino acids. The germline V gene encodes CDR1 GTSNPN and CDR2 SVGIG (reference sequence).

The V gene is TRBV5-4, the J gene TRBJ2-1; D is uncertain. Germline V gene lookup returns CDR1 SGHNT and CDR2 YYREEE (reference sequence). Trimming removed 1 base from V and 0 bases from J, with 8 bases in between. This CDR3 region has 15 residues. The CDR3: CASSLTSGSYNEQFF. The CDR3 DNA is TGTGCCAGCAGCTTGACTTCCGGCTCCTACAATGAGCAGTTCTTC. Full variable domain (rest looked up from reference TRBV5-4 and TRBJ2-1): ETGVTQSPTHLIKTRGQQVTLRCSSQSGHNTVSWYQQALGQGPQFIFQYYREEENGRGNFPPRFSGLQFPNYSSELNVNALELDDSALYLCASSLTSGSYNEQFFGPGTRLTVL.

The gene calls are TRBV9 and TRBJ2-3; 7 bases map to TRBD2. The junction had 6 bases not matched to a gene; V was cut back by 0 bases and J by 2 bases. The CDR3 length is 16 residues. CDR1 SGDLS and CDR2 YYNGEE come from the germline V gene. The CDR3 nucleotides are TGTGCCAGCAGCGTAGAGGGAGGGCCGTTCACAGATACGCAGTATTTT. Translation gives CASSVEGGPFTDTQYF.

J is TRBJ2-3 and V is TRBV6-6; 11 positions agree with TRBD2. Germline CDR1 and CDR2: MNHNY and SVGAGI (reference sequence). The CDR3 contains 14 residues. The ends lost 8 bases at V and 6 bases at J; junction bases unmatched: 7. The CDR3 protein is CASEGTSGDDTQYF. CDR3 DNA sequence: TGTGCCAGCGAGGGGACTAGCGGAGACGATACGCAGTATTTT.

This rearrangement joins TRBV5-8 to TRBJ2-1, with D hard to call. The germline V gene has CDR1 SGHTS and CDR2 YDEGEE. The CDR3 length is 12 residues. V lost 0 bases, J lost 7 bases, and 5 bases lay in between. The CDR3 sequence is CASSLGGNEQFF. DNA of the CDR3: TGTGCCAGCAGCTTGGGAGGAAATGAGCAGTTCTTC.

This clone was seen a handful of times. The gene calls are TRBV7-6 and TRBJ2-1; no clear D gene. The germline V and J ends were trimmed by 0 bases and 0 bases, with 9 bases remaining between them. The germline gives CDR1 SGHVS, CDR2 FNYEAQ. The CDR3 loop spans 16 amino acids. The CDR3 DNA is TGTGCCAGCAGCTTAGCGCGAACGAGCTCCTACAATGAGCAGTTCTTC. Its protein is CASSLARTSSYNEQFF.

V and J are TRBV18 and TRBJ1-1, with TRBD1 as a possible D gene (6 bases). Germline V gives CDR1 KGHSH, CDR2 LQKENI. The CDR3 length is 15 residues. V lost 2 bases and J lost 2, with 12 bases in between. CDR3 in amino acids: CASSPMDRLNTEAFF. Written as DNA, the CDR3 is TGTGCCAGCTCACCAATGGACAGATTAAACACTGAAGCTTTCTTT.